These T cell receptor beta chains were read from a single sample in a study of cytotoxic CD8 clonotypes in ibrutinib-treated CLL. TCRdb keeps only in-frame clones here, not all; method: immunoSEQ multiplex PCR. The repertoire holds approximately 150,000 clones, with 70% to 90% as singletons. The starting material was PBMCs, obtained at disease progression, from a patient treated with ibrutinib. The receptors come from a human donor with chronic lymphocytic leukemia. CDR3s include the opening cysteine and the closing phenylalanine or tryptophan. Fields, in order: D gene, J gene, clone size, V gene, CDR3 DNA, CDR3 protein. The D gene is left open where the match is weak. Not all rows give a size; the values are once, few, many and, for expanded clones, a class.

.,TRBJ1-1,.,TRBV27,TGTGCCAGCAGTTTATACCAGGGGTCGACTGAAGCTTTCTTT,CASSLYQGSTEAFF
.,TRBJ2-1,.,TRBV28,TGTGCCAGCAGGCGCGGAGCGCTCTACAATGAGCAGTTCTTC,CASRRGALYNEQFF
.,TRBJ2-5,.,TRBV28,TGTGCCAGCCGGGAGCAAGAGACCCAGTACTTC,CASREQETQYF
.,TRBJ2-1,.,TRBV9,TGTGCCAGCAGCGTCCGAGGGTCCTACAATGAGCAGTTCTTC,CASSVRGSYNEQFF
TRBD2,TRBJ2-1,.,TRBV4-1,TGCGCCAGCAGCCAAGAACCCCTAGCGGGAGTGGATAGTGAGCAGTTCTTC,CASSQEPLAGVDSEQFF
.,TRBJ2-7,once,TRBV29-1,TGCAGCGTTGGGGTTCCCGATTCCTACGAGCAGTACTTC,CSVGVPDSYEQYF
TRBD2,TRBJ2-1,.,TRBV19,TGTGCCAGTAGAGAACTAGCGGGAGGCAACTACAATGAGCAGTTCTTC,CASRELAGGNYNEQFF
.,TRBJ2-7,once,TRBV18,TGTGCCAGCTCACCAGATGGGCCCGAGCAGTACTTC,CASSPDGPEQYF
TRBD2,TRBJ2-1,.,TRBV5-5,TGTGCCAGCAGCTTGGGTAGCGGGTATGTCGATGAGCAGTTCTTC,CASSLGSGYVDEQFF
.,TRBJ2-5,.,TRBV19,TGTGCCAGTAGTGTCGGAGGGCAGTTCCAAGAGACCCAGTACTTC,CASSVGGQFQETQYF
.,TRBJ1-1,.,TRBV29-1,TGCAGCGTTAATGTAGGGAGCGCTGAAGCTTTCTTT,CSVNVGSAEAFF
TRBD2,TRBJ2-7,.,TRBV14,TGTGCCAGCAGCCACCAGCGGGAGAGAAGGCACGAGCAGTACTTC,CASSHQRERRHEQYF
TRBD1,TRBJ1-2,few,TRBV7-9,TGTGCCAGCAGCTTAAACGGGGACAGGGGGCTATATGGCTACACCTTC,CASSLNGDRGLYGYTF
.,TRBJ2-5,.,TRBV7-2,TGTGCCAGCAGCTTAGCGCAGGAGACCCAGTACTTC,CASSLAQETQYF
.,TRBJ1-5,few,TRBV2,TGTGCCAGCAGTGAAGAAAGGACGGATAATCAGCCCCAGCATTTT,CASSEERTDNQPQHF
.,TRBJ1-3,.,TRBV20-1,TGCAGTGCTAGAAGGCCTCACACCATATATTTT,CSARRPHTIYF
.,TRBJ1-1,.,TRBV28,TGTGCCAGCAGTTCCGGCGTTCCCACTGAAGCTTTCTTT,CASSSGVPTEAFF
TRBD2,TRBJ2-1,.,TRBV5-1,TGCGCCAGCACCCCGGGGGGGCTAGCGGGAGCAAGCAATGAGCAGTTCTTC,CASTPGGLAGASNEQFF
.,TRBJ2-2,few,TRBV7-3,TGTGCCAGCAGCTTACGTCCGCAGCAAAACACCGGGGAGCTGTTTTTT,CASSLRPQQNTGELFF
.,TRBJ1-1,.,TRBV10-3,TGTGCCATCAGTGCCGGGAATCGGAACACTGAAGCTTTCTTT,CAISAGNRNTEAFF
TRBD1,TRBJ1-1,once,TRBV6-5,TGTGCCAGCAGCCTATCAGACAGGGGACAAGCTTTCTTT,CASSLSDRGQAFF
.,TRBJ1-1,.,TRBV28,TGTGCCAGCAGTTTAGGGATGTACACTGAAGCTTTCTTT,CASSLGMYTEAFF
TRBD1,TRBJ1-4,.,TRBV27,TGTGCCAGCAGTTCACTAGACAGGGTCCGTGAAAAACTGTTTTTT,CASSSLDRVREKLFF
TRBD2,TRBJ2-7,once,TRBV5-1,TGCGCCAGCAGCCCTACTGTGACTAGCGGCTCCTACGAGCAGTACTTC,CASSPTVTSGSYEQYF
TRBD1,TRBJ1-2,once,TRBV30,TGTGCCTGGAGTCCCGGGACAGGGAAGGGCTACACCTTC,CAWSPGTGKGYTF
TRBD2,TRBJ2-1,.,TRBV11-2,TGTGCCAGCAGCTTGTCGGGACTAGCCCCCAATGAGCAGTTCTTC,CASSLSGLAPNEQFF
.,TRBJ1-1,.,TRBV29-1,TGCAGCGTTGAATTTCTGAGCACTGAAGCTTTCTTT,CSVEFLSTEAFF
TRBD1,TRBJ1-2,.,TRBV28,TGTGCCAGCATCACCACAGGGGTGCATGGCTACACCTTC,CASITTGVHGYTF
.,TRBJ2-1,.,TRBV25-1,TGTGCCAGCACCGGGGCAGGGGAGAGCTCCTACAATGAGCAGTTCTTC,CASTGAGESSYNEQFF
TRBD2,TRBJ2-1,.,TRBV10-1,TGCGCCAGCAGTGACCCGGGACTAGCCTCCCATGAGCAGTTCTTC,CASSDPGLASHEQFF
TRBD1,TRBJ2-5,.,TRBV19,TGTGCCAGTAGTGCGCGACAGGGCAACCAAGAGACCCAGTACTTC,CASSARQGNQETQYF
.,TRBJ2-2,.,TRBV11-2,TGTGCCAGCAGCTTAAATAAGGCGGGGCTGCATTACACCGGGGAGCTGTTTTTT,CASSLNKAGLHYTGELFF